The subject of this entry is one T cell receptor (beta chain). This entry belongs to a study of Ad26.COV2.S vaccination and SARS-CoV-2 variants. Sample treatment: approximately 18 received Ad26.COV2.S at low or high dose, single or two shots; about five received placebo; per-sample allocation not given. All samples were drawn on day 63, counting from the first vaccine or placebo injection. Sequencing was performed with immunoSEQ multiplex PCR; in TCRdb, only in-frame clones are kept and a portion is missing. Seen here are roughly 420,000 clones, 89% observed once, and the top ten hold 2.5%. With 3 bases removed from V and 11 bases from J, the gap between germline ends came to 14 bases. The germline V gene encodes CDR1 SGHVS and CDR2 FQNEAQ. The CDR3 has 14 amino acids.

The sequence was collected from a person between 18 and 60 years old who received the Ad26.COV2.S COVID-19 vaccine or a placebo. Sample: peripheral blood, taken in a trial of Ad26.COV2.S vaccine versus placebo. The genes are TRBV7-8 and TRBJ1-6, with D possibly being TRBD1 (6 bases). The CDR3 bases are TGTGCCAGCAGCTTTTTAAACAGGGAAACACCCCTCCACTTT. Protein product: CASSFLNRETPLHF. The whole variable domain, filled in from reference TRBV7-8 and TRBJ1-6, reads GAGVSQSPRYKVAKRGQDVALRCDPISGHVSLFWYQQALGQGPEFLTYFQNEAQLDKSGLPSDRFFAERPEGSVSTLKIQRTQQEDSAVYLCASSFLNRETPLHFGNGTRLTVT.